This entry describes one T cell receptor (beta chain). The data stem from a study of blood T cell repertoires in COVID-19. On the study more broadly: Both acute and convalescent COVID-19 samples were obtained from the United States, Italy and Spain. Sources were T cells, B-cell-depleted T cells, or PBMCs; the material itself was cDNA or gDNA.

Trimming took 5 bases from V and 3 from J, leaving 16 bases between them. CDR3 length: 15 residues. In germline, CDR1 is MNHNY, CDR2 SVGAGI (reference sequence). TCRdb keeps only in-frame clones here, not all; method: immunoSEQ multiplex PCR. The sample holds more than 120,000 clones, around nine tenths seen once. The receptor was isolated from a woman aged 45 to 65 with active or convalescent COVID-19. This chain joins TRBV6-6 and TRBJ1-2, with D perhaps TRBD1 (5 bases). The sequencing input was peripheral blood. The CDR3 DNA is TGTGCCAGCAGTAGACAGCGTCCTACAGACTATGGCTACACCTTC. Translation: CASSRQRPTDYGYTF.